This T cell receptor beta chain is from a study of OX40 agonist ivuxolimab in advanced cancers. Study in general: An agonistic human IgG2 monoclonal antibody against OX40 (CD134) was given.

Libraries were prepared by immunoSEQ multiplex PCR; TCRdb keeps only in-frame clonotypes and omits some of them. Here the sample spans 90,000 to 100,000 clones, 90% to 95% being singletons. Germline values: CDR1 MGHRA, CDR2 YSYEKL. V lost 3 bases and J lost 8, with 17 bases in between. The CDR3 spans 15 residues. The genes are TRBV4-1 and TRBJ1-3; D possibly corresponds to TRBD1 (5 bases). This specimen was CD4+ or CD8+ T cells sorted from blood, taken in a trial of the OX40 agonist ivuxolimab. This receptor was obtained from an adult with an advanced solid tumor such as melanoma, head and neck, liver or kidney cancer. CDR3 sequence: CASSHPTENRDTIYF. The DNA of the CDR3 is TGCGCCAGCAGCCACCCGACAGAGAACCGAGACACCATATATTTT.